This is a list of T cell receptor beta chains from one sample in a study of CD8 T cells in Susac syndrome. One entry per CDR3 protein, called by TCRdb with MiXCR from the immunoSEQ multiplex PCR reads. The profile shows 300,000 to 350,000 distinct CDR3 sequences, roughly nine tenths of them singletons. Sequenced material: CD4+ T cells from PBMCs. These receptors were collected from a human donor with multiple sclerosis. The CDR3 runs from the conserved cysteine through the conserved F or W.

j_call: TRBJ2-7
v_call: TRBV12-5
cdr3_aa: CASGLVLRDGLRSGPNSYEQYF

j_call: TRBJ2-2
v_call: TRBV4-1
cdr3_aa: CASSQGNGRTNTGELFF

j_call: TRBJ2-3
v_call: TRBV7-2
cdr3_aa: CASSLGGAGGRADTQYF

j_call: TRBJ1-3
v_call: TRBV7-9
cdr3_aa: CASRRGDPAGNTIYF

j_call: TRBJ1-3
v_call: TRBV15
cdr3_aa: CATSWGRSSGNTIYF

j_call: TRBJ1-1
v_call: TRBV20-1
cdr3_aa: CSAVDGRLNTEAFF

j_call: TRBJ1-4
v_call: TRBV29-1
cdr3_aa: CSVEENNGEKLFF

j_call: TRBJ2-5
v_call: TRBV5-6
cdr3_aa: CASSKRLGDQETQYF

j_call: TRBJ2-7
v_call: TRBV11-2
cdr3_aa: CASSWDRSSYEQYF

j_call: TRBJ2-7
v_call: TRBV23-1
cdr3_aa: CASEDISGRCSYEQYF

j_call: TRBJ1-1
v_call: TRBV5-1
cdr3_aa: CASSSQTVNTEAFF

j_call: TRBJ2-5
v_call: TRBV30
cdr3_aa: CAWSVGLAGFKYF

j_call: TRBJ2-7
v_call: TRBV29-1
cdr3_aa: CSVVSGRTYEQYF

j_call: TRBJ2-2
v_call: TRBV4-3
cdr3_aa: CASSQILANTGELFF

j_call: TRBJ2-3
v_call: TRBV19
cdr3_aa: CASGEMDTQYF

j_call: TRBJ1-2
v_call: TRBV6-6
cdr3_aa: CASSYDRGVGYTF

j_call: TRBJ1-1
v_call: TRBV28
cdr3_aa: CASSLDQRVNTEAFF

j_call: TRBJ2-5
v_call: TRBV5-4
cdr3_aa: CASSSAGARETQYF

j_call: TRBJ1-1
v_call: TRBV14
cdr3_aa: CASSRPFLGAEAFF

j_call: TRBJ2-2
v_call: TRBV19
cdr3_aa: CASSIFGNAAGELFF

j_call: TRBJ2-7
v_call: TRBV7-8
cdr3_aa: CASSQPRTGSMEQYF

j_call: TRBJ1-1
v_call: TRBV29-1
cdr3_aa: CSALNTEAFF

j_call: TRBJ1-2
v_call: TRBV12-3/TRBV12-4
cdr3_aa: CASSSVRGYTF

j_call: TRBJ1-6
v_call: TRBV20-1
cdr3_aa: CSARSGLGRHNNSPLHF

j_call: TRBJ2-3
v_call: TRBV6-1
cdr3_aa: CASRRDRQSTDTQYF

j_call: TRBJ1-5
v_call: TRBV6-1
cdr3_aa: CASSPNPPGVGQPQHF

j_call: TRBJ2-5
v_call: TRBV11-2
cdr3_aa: CASSLDRISAGGTQYF

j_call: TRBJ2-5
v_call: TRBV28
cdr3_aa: CASSSGQGWETQYF